Below, 11 T cell receptor beta chains from the same sample are listed, as sequenced in a study of blood T cell repertoires in COVID-19. Repertoires were generated with immunoSEQ multiplex PCR, while TCRdb's copy carries only in-frame clones and drops some. The top ten clones hold around 50% of a sample with over 20,000 clones, 75% to 85% of them seen once. Sequenced sample: peripheral blood. These receptors were taken from a man between 65 and 80 years old with acute or convalescent COVID-19.

This clone is a singleton in its sample. V usage is TRBV24-1 and J usage is TRBJ1-5; D unclear. V lost 4 bases, J lost 4 bases, and 4 bases lay in between. CDR3 length: 12 amino acids. CDR1 is KGHDR and CDR2 is SFDVKD in the germline V gene. The CDR3 DNA sequence: TGTGCCACCAGTGAACAAAATCAGCCCCAGCATTTT. Protein product: CATSEQNQPQHF.

The CDR3 DNA reads TGTGCCAGCAGCCTTACCGGGACAGGGACTGGCTACACCTTC. This gives the protein CASSLTGTGTGYTF. The genes are TRBV7-2 and TRBJ1-2, with 9 bases fitting TRBD1. The CDR3 consists of 14 residues. With V trimmed by 5 bases and J by 7 bases, 8 bases remained unmatched. The germline V gene has CDR1 SGHTA and CDR2 FQGNSA.

The chain has TRBV5-4 and TRBJ2-4; 11 bases match TRBD2. The CDR3 consists of 16 residues. The germline V gene has CDR1 SGHNT and CDR2 YYREEE (reference sequence). The V and J ends lost 4 bases and 6 bases, in that order; junction bases with no gene match: 9. The CDR3 protein is CASSTGRLAGTNIQYF. The CDR3 DNA sequence: TGTGCCAGCAGCACCGGCCGACTAGCGGGAACAAACATTCAGTACTTC.

The chain has TRBV3-1 (or the pseudogene TRBV3-2) and TRBJ1-1; D gene uncertain. Germline-derived CDR1 and CDR2 are LGHDT and YNNKEL (reference sequence). The V end was cut by 4 bases, the J end by 0 bases, with 6 bases between. CDR3 length equals 13 residues. This CDR3 is CASSPRMNTEAFF. CDR3 DNA sequence: TGTGCCAGCAGCCCGAGGATGAACACTGAAGCTTTCTTT.

V gene TRBV19 combines with J gene TRBJ1-3; D unresolved. V lost 6 bases and J 4 bases, leaving 7 bases between the germline ends. The CDR3 is 12 residues long. Germline lookup yields CDR1 LNHDA and CDR2 SQIVND (reference sequence). CDR3 sequence: CASRMTGNTIYF. Written as DNA, the CDR3 is TGTGCCAGTAGGATGACAGGAAACACCATATATTTT. Using reference TRBV19 and TRBJ1-3 for the parts outside the CDR3, the full variable domain is DGGITQSPKYLFRKEGQNVTLSCEQNLNHDAMYWYRQDPGQGLRLIYYSQIVNDFQKGDIAEGYSVSREKKESFPLTVTSAQKNPTAFYLCASRMTGNTIYFGEGSWLTVV.

This chain connects TRBV6-4 to TRBJ2-3, with 9 bases fitting TRBD2. The CDR3 sequence is 13 residues long. The V gene's germline CDR1 is MRHNA and CDR2 SNTAGT. With V trimmed by 10 bases and J by 1 base, 3 bases remained unmatched. CDR3 nucleotide sequence: TGTGCCACCAGGACTAGCGGCACAGATACGCAGTATTTT. It yields the protein CATRTSGTDTQYF.

V is TRBV5-1 and J is TRBJ2-7; 7 positions match TRBD1. This CDR3 has 15 residues. The V gene's germline CDR1 is SGHRS and CDR2 YFSETQ. The trim removed 3 bases at V and 3 bases at J, leaving 9 bases unmatched. The chain's CDR3 is CASSSMRGQSYEQYF. The CDR3, as DNA: TGCGCCAGCAGCTCGATGAGGGGGCAAAGCTACGAGCAGTACTTC.

The chain is built from TRBV9 and TRBJ2-2, with D perhaps TRBD1 (5 bases). V was cut by 4 bases and J by 1 base, with 17 bases left in between. Germline assignment: CDR1 SGDLS and CDR2 YYNGEE. This CDR3 region has 17 residues. The CDR3 nucleotides are TGTGCCAGCAGCCTCAACCCGCCAGGACAGAACACCGGGGAGCTGTTTTTT. Protein sequence: CASSLNPPGQNTGELFF.

This clone was observed once. V is TRBV5-1 and J is TRBJ2-3; possibly TRBD2 for D (6 bases). The length of the CDR3 is 15 residues. V lost 5 bases and J 3 bases, leaving 16 bases between the germline ends. Germline-derived CDR1 and CDR2 are SGHRS and YFSETQ. The CDR3 nucleotides read TGCGCCAGCAGTCTTGCGAGCGGGTGGACAGATACGCAGTATTTT. Translation: CASSLASGWTDTQYF.

The chain links TRBV7-9 to TRBJ1-2; D uncertain. The V and J ends lost 1 base and 4 bases respectively, with 10 bases between them. This CDR3 contains 14 residues. CDR1 is SEHNR, CDR2 FQNEAQ, per germline (reference sequence). CDR3 nucleotide sequence: TGTGCCAGCAGCTTAGGTACGGAGACCTATGGCTACACCTTC. This gives the protein CASSLGTETYGYTF.

The chain uses TRBV3-1 (or the pseudogene TRBV3-2) and TRBJ2-5; 8 bases agree with TRBD1. The CDR3 length is 14 residues. Losses at the gene ends were 4 bases for V and 5 bases for J; bases not matched to a gene: 6. CDR1 and CDR2 (germline): LGHDT, YNNKEL (reference sequence). The CDR3 DNA sequence: TGTGCCAGCAGCCCTGGACAGGGCATGGAGACCCAGTACTTC. The encoded protein is CASSPGQGMETQYF.